This T cell receptor beta chain appears in the sequencing data of a study of cytomegalovirus exposure and HLA in healthy donors. The PCR used 60 Vbeta and 13 Jbeta primers. Repertoires were generated with immunoSEQ multiplex PCR, while TCRdb's copy carries only in-frame clones and drops some. The table lists about 200,000 clones, around 82% of them singletons. To note about this clone: The antigen is undetermined.

Trimming took 1 base from V and 3 from J, leaving 10 bases between them. This CDR3 has 14 amino acids. The germline gives CDR1 MGHRA, CDR2 YSYEKL. Broader study findings: A later analysis linked a missense variant in DCLRE1C to the trimming of TCR beta V and J genes.

The sequenced sample consisted of PBMCs. V is TRBV4-1 and J is TRBJ2-7; D is unresolved. The receptor comes from a woman in her 30s in good health and CMV-seronegative. The CDR3 region has the DNA TGCGCCAGCAGCCAAGTAAACATAATCTACGAGCAGTACTTC. This sequence encodes CASSQVNIIYEQYF.